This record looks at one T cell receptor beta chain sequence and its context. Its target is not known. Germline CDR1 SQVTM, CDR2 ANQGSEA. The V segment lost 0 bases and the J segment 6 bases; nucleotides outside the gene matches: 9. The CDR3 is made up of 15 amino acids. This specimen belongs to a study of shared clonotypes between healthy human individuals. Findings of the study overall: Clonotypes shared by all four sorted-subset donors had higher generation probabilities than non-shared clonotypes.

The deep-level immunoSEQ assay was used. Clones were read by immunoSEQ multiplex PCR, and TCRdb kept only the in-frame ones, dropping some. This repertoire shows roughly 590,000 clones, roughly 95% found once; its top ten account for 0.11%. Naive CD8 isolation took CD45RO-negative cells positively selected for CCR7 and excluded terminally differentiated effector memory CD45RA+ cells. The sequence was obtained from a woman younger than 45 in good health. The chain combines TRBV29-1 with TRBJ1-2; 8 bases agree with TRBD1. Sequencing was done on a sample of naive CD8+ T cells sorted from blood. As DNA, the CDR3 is TGCAGCGTTGAAGATTTCAGCCAGGGGGCCCATGGCTACACCTTC. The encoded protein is CSVEDFSQGAHGYTF.